Detailed here is one TCR beta chain. Its antigen has not been determined. The sample holds no much larger clone one base away, and base qualities are not on file. The sample belongs to a study of blood T cells in healthy people across ages (dated by TCRdb to the mid-2010s). Concerning the study at large: In model experiments, template switching captured roughly one uniquely barcoded TCR beta cDNA molecule for every two T cells. Using deep sequencing normalized with unique cDNA molecular identifiers, the study measured how TCR beta repertoire diversity changes with age. The donors were split into four age groups: young (average about 16 years), middle-aged (39), aged (62) and long-lived (under 90). Donors of different ages were randomly distributed across sequencing lanes to avoid experimental bias. For two donors (one aged 18 to 30 and one aged 80 or older), the study analyzed two additional independent replicas of 1 million unique cDNA reads from the same blood draw.

Systemically healthy Caucasian individuals from Russia, some 38 in total and aged roughly 6 to 95 years, were included as donors. Ten milliliters of peripheral blood were drawn from each donor into EDTA-treated Vacutainer tubes. PBMCs were isolated by Ficoll-Paque density-gradient centrifugation, with at least 7 million obtained per sample. Trizol reagent was used to extract total RNA from PBMCs, with at least 6 micrograms per sample. Naive CD45RAhigh/CD27high T cell percentages were measured by flow cytometry on a PBMC aliquot from every donor. Overall results and qualifications from the work: Bulk unsorted PBMC profiling prevented conclusive comparison of naive and antigen-experienced compartments. Donor CMV infection status was unknown, potentially confounding age-related changes in expanded clonotypes. The percentage of naive T cells measured by flow cytometry correlated strongly with observed TCR beta diversity. Compared with the aged group, the long-lived group had more naive CD4+ T cells, fewer expanded clones and increased TCR diversity, a pattern suggesting age selection. Estimates of total diversity based on one million sequenced T cells were considered lower bounds and underestimates. Observed TCR beta diversity per million T cells fell roughly linearly with age, and a significant reduction was already apparent by age around 40.

Relative to germline, V is 3 bases shorter and J is 2 bases shorter, with 0 bases between their ends. CDR1 and CDR2 (ENHRY, SYGVKD) derive from the germline V gene. Counted from cysteine to phenylalanine, this CDR3 has 11 amino acids. Only the CDR3 DNA is retained, 33 bases long and in frame from the first base. Libraries were built with 5' RACE. Sequencing relied on an Illumina HiSeq 2500. A second roughly 6 to 12 cycle PCR used a sample-barcoded 5' primer and a J-beta primer mix. A template-switch 5' adaptor carrying 12 random nucleotides introduced a unique molecular identifier onto each TCR beta cDNA molecule. At least 3 million CDR3-containing paired-end reads were obtained from each sample. The Mint cDNA synthesis kit, primed by a TRBC-specific oligonucleotide, was used to synthesize first-strand cDNA from all RNA. All cDNA was treated with uracil-DNA glycosylase and then went through a first 18-cycle PCR with the universal primers M1SS and BC2_uni_R. From the authors' description of their analysis: Normalization of each sample was performed by random selection of 1 million high-quality reads, each carrying a distinct molecular identifier. Instead of being binned into consensus sequences, reads that shared molecular identifiers were thrown out. MiTCR, with a Q25 quality threshold and the strictest error-elimination algorithm, was used for CDR3 identification, clonotype clustering and error correction. A nonparametric unseen species model with Euler transformation was used to estimate lower-bound total TCR beta diversity. The public reads were quality trimmed at Q25 with fastp and then assembled into clones with MiXCR by TCRdb, keeping productive beta chains. Rows merge per CDR3 protein into single entries with the most common DNA and genes. TCRdb's processing, not the authors' own work, is the source of the V and J calls. This sample holds hundreds of thousands of distinct CDR3 sequences; around 54% were observed only once. The leading ten clones occupy over 30% of the sample.

The chain couples TRBV10-3 to TRBJ2-3; the D gene remains uncertain. The sequence derives from a man between 60 and 75 years old in good health. The material sequenced was blood. The nucleotide sequence is given as TGTGCCATCAGTGACACAGATACGCAGTATTTT. This encodes CAISDTDTQYF.